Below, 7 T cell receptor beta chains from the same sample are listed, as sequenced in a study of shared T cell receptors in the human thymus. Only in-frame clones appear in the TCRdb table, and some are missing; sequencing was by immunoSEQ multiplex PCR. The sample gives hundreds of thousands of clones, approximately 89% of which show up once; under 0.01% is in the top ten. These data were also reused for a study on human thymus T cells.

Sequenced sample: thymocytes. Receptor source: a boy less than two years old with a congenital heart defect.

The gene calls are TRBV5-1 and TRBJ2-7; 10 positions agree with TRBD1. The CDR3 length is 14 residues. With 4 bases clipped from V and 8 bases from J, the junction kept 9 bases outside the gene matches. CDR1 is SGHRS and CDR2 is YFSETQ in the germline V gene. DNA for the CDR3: TGCGCCAGCAGCCTCGGGACAGGGGAGGCTAAGCAGTACTTC. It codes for CASSLGTGEAKQYF.

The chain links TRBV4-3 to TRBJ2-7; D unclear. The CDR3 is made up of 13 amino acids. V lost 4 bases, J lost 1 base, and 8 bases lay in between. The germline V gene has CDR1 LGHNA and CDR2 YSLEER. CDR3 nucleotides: TGCGCCAGCAGCCCCCATAGATCCTACGAGCAGTACTTC. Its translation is CASSPHRSYEQYF.

The CDR3 coding sequence is TGTGCCAGCAGCCAAGACCCCGACAGGGATCGAGAAAAACTGTTTTTT. Protein sequence: CASSQDPDRDREKLFF. The V gene is TRBV14, the J gene TRBJ1-4; TRBD1 matches at 7 bases. There are 16 residues in the CDR3. Germline CDR1 SGHDN, CDR2 FVKESK. Losses at the gene ends were 0 bases for V and 8 bases for J; bases not matched to a gene: 9.

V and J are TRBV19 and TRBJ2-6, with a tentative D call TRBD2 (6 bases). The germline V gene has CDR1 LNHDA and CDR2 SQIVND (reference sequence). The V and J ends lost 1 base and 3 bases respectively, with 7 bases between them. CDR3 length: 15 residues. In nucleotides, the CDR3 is TGTGCCAGTAGTATAGGACTAGTTGGGGCCAACGTCCTGACTTTC. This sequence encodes CASSIGLVGANVLTF.

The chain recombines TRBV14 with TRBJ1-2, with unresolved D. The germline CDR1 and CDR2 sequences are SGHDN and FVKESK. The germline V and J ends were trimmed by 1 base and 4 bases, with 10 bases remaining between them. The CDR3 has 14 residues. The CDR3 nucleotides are TGTGCCAGCAGCCAAGTTGCCAGGCCCTATGGCTACACCTTC. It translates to CASSQVARPYGYTF.

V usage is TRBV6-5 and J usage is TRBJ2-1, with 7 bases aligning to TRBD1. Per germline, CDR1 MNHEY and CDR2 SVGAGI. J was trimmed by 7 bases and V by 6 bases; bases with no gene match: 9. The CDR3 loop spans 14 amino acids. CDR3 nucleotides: TGTGCCAGCAGATTATCAGAACAGGGGAATGAGCAGTTCTTC. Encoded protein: CASRLSEQGNEQFF.

CDR3 bases: TGCGCCAGCAGCCAACCCGGACAGCCTCTAGCCAAAAACATTCAGTACTTC. The encoded protein is CASSQPGQPLAKNIQYF. V is TRBV4-1 and J is TRBJ2-4; possible D gene TRBD1, 6 bases. The CDR3 is 17 amino acids. Germline V gene data show CDR1 as MGHRA and CDR2 as YSYEKL. Between the trimmed V and J ends, which lost 2 bases and 0 bases, there was a span of 14 bases.